The clone carrying this T cell receptor (beta chain) was detected a few times. The sequenced template was cDNA made from the entire isolated RNA. The protocol was immunoSEQ multiplex PCR, while the TCRdb copy is restricted to in-frame clones and leaves out a portion. This sample carries 900,000 or so clones, 15% to 20% of them seen once, and the ten largest clones take around 0.02%. The record originates from a study of beta chain features in type 1 diabetes. This CDR3 spans 18 amino acids. The V and J ends lost 0 bases and 3 bases, in that order; junction bases with no gene match: 3. Germline assignment: CDR1 SGHAT and CDR2 FQNNGV.

Input material: naive CD4+ T cells from blood. The genes are TRBV11-2 and TRBJ2-3, with 16 bases fitting TRBD2. The source is a woman aged 18-30 years in good health. The CDR3 is CASSLEGLAGGPTDTQYF. The CDR3 bases are TGTGCCAGCAGCTTAGAGGGACTAGCGGGAGGGCCGACAGATACGCAGTATTTT. Combining the CDR3 with reference TRBV11-2 and TRBJ2-3 gives the whole variable domain EAGVAQSPRYKIIEKRQSVAFWCNPISGHATLYWYQQILGQGPKLLIQFQNNGVVDDSQLPKDRFSAERLKGVDSTLKIQPAKLEDSAVYLCASSLEGLAGGPTDTQYFGPGTRLTVL.